Listed here are 27 T cell receptor beta chains from one sample, sequenced in a study of blood T cells in healthy people across ages. For the second PCR, which ran for roughly 6 to 12 cycles, a sample-barcoded 5' primer and a J-beta primer mix were used. MiXCR, run by TCRdb on the 5' RACE reads, gives a single entry per CDR3 protein. Found here are 1,800,000 or so distinct CDR3 sequences, roughly two fifths of them singletons; the top ten hold around 23%. Material for sequencing was blood. The receptor source for this set is a human donor in good health.

The V and J genes are TRBV20-1 and TRBJ2-7, with 7 nucleotides matching TRBD1. This CDR3 has 13 residues. Germline CDR1 and CDR2: DFQATT and SNEGSKA (reference sequence). Losses at the gene ends were 5 bases for V and 3 bases for J; bases not matched to a gene: 7. CDR3: CSALDRVYYEQYF. The CDR3 coding sequence is TGCAGTGCTCTAGACAGGGTGTACTACGAGCAGTACTTC.

This clonotype has just a few counts. The gene calls are TRBV29-1 and TRBJ1-1; D not resolved. The germline gives CDR1 SQVTM, CDR2 ANQGSEA. The CDR3 contains 12 residues. V was trimmed by 8 bases and J by 0 bases, leaving 10 bases between them. CDR3: CSSSGLNTEAFF. CDR3 DNA: TGCAGCTCCTCCGGTCTGAACACTGAAGCTTTCTTT.

This clonotype was detected ten times or more. This rearrangement joins TRBV12-3 or TRBV12-4 to TRBJ2-5; possible D gene TRBD2, 5 bases. The CDR3 covers 13 residues. V dropped 6 bases and J dropped 5 bases, with 13 bases sitting between them. The DNA for the CDR3 is TGTGCCAGCAGAACCGTCCCGGGGGAGACCCAGTACTTC. Amino acid sequence: CASRTVPGETQYF.

This clonotype was seen a handful of times. Here the CDR3 reads CSASSAGLYNEQFF. CDR3 DNA: TGCAGTGCTAGTTCTGCGGGACTGTACAATGAGCAGTTCTTC. V is TRBV20-1 and J is TRBJ2-1; tentatively, D is TRBD2 (6 bases). This CDR3 region has 14 residues. The germline gives CDR1 DFQATT, CDR2 SNEGSKA (reference sequence). The germline V and J ends were trimmed by 3 bases and 4 bases, with 13 bases remaining between them.

The chain links TRBV5-4 to TRBJ1-1; D gene uncertain. The V end was cut by 0 bases, the J end by 7 bases, with 7 bases between. The CDR3 is 12 amino acids. The germline CDR1 and CDR2 sequences are SGHNT and YYREEE (reference sequence). In nucleotides, the CDR3 is TGTGCCAGCAGCTTGGTACCGATTGAAGCTTTCTTT. Encoded protein: CASSLVPIEAFF.

The chain couples TRBV11-2 to TRBJ2-1; the D gene is possibly TRBD1 (6 bases). The CDR3 sequence is 15 residues long. V was trimmed by 5 bases and J by 4 bases, leaving 15 bases between them. Per germline, CDR1 SGHAT and CDR2 FQNNGV. CDR3 sequence: CASSRPGTTYNEQFF. CDR3 nucleotides: TGTGCCAGCAGCCGACCCGGGACAACATACAATGAGCAGTTCTTC.

This clonotype was counted only a few times. CDR3 nucleotide sequence: TGTGCCAGCAGTTTTGAGGATTACAATGAGCAGTTCTTC. Protein: CASSFEDYNEQFF. The rearrangement links TRBV12-3 or TRBV12-4 to TRBJ2-1; the D is unclear. The CDR3 has 13 amino acids. Trimming took 3 bases from V and 4 from J, leaving 7 bases between them.

As regards this clonotype: At one boundary the junction diverges from the germline segment, which might be a read error. This chain uses TRBV3-1 with TRBJ2-7; possibly TRBD2 for D (6 bases). From germline, CDR1 is LGHDT and CDR2 YNNKEL (reference sequence). The CDR3 extends over 12 amino acids. The CDR3 sequence: CASSETGDWQYF. CDR3 bases: TGCGCCAGCTCGGAAACCGGGGACTGGCAGTACTTC.

This chain connects TRBV20-1 to TRBJ2-5, with D uncertain. The CDR3 has 15 amino acids. V lost 0 bases and J lost 5, with 16 bases in between. Looked up from germline, CDR1 is DFQATT and CDR2 is SNEGSKA (reference sequence). Here the CDR3 reads CSARDPLGFGETQYF. DNA for the CDR3: TGCAGTGCTAGAGATCCCCTGGGGTTTGGTGAGACCCAGTACTTC.

The sample holds a few counts of this clonotype. The chain joins TRBV7-6 to TRBJ1-3; TRBD1 is a possible D gene (6 bases). Germline V gene sequence: CDR1 SGHVS, CDR2 FNYEAQ. V shed 0 bases and J shed 6 bases, with 12 bases lying between them. The CDR3 sequence is 15 residues long. The CDR3 region is CASSLAGQGINTIYF. CDR3 DNA sequence: TGTGCCAGCAGCTTAGCAGGGCAGGGGATAAACACCATATATTTT.

The chain links TRBV28 to TRBJ2-6; TRBD1 agrees at 8 bases. This CDR3 spans 16 amino acids. CDR1 and CDR2 (germline): MDHEN, SYDVKM. V dropped 6 bases and J dropped 0; count of bases not matched to a gene: 4. Here the CDR3 DNA reads TGTGCCAGCAGGACAGGGGCGTACTCTGGGGCCAACGTCCTGACTTTC. It specifies CASRTGAYSGANVLTF.

The chain joins TRBV12-3 or TRBV12-4 to TRBJ2-3, with 8 nucleotides matching TRBD1. The junction had 10 bases not matched to a gene; V was cut back by 7 bases and J by 4 bases. The CDR3 runs to 15 residues. CDR3 sequence reads: CASNQGAPMSDTQYF. The DNA for the CDR3 is TGTGCCAGCAATCAGGGGGCACCGATGTCAGATACGCAGTATTTT.

This sequence joins TRBV5-1 and TRBJ2-1; TRBD2 might be the D (5 bases). Trimming left V 3 bases short and J 6 bases short, with 7 bases between. The germline CDR1 and CDR2 sequences are SGHRS and YFSETQ. This CDR3 is built from 12 residues. The CDR3 is CASSYGINEQFF. The DNA for the CDR3 is TGCGCCAGCAGCTACGGGATCAATGAGCAGTTCTTC.

The chain has TRBV20-1 and TRBJ2-1; 13 bases agree with TRBD2. Per germline, CDR1 DFQATT and CDR2 SNEGSKA (reference sequence). V was clipped by 0 bases and J by 8 bases; unmatched bases: 16. CDR3 length equals 19 residues. The CDR3 sequence: CSARDVALAGGLSGDEQFF. CDR3 sequence (DNA): TGCAGTGCTAGAGATGTGGCACTAGCGGGGGGGCTGTCAGGGGATGAGCAGTTCTTC.

V and J are TRBV18 and TRBJ2-5; D may be TRBD2 (6 bases). The germline CDR1 and CDR2 sequences are KGHSH and LQKENI. This CDR3 spans 15 amino acids. The V end was cut by 0 bases, the J end by 3 bases, with 11 bases between. The CDR3 protein is CASSPPGEVEETQYF. The DNA for the CDR3 is TGTGCCAGCTCACCACCGGGGGAGGTGGAAGAGACCCAGTACTTC.

This chain links TRBV7-9 with TRBJ1-2; D is perhaps TRBD1 (5 bases). Trimming took 5 bases from V and 8 from J, leaving 15 bases between them. CDR3 length: 13 residues. CDR1 SEHNR and CDR2 FQNEAQ come from the germline V gene (reference sequence). Written as DNA, the CDR3 is TGTGCCAGCAGCCCTAACAGGTTCCAGGGCTACACCTTC. It yields the protein CASSPNRFQGYTF.

This clonotype was seen a few times. This chain uses TRBV4-1 with TRBJ1-4; tentatively, D is TRBD1 (5 bases). Looked up from germline, CDR1 is MGHRA and CDR2 is YSYEKL. The V gene lost 0 bases and the J gene lost 7 bases, with 15 bases spanning the gap. This CDR3 spans 16 amino acids. CDR3 protein: CASSQDGGPTPEKLFF. In DNA, the CDR3 is TGCGCCAGCAGCCAAGACGGGGGACCTACTCCTGAAAAACTGTTTTTT.

The table lists this clonotype with many counts. The chain has TRBV5-5 and TRBJ1-2, with D unresolved. This CDR3 spans 15 amino acids. Between the trimmed V and J ends, which lost 0 bases and 10 bases, there was a span of 19 bases. Looked up from germline, CDR1 is SGHKS and CDR2 is YYEKEE (reference sequence). The CDR3 nucleotides read TGTGCCAGCAGCTTGGGGTCGGGAGCACGGGAGGACTACACCTTC. The encoded protein is CASSLGSGAREDYTF.

The chain carries TRBV20-1 and TRBJ2-7; 14 bases fit TRBD2. V lost 6 bases and J lost 4; bases outside the gene matches: 11. The CDR3 extends over 16 amino acids. The germline V gene encodes CDR1 DFQATT and CDR2 SNEGSKA (reference sequence). The CDR3 spells CSAPNRRTSGGYEQYF. The CDR3 nucleotides are TGCAGTGCCCCAAACCGAAGGACTAGCGGGGGGTACGAGCAGTACTTC.

The chain employs TRBV10-3 and TRBJ2-2; possibly TRBD1 for D (6 bases). The germline V gene has CDR1 ENHRY and CDR2 SYGVKD. V was clipped by 3 bases and J by 11 bases, with 19 bases between them. The length of the CDR3 is 15 residues. This chain's CDR3 is CAISDPPNRDTELFF. The CDR3 nucleotides read TGTGCCATCAGTGACCCCCCAAACAGGGACACAGAGCTGTTTTTT.

For this clonotype: The germline gene is not matched at one end of the junction; a read error may be the cause. The chain joins TRBV4-3 to TRBJ2-3; D may be TRBD2 (6 bases). CDR1 LGHNA and CDR2 YSLEER come from the germline V gene. The CDR3 covers 15 residues. CDR3 coding DNA: TGCGCCAACAGCCAAGATCGTGTCGGGGGATTAGCGCAGTATTTT. Its translation is CANSQDRVGGLAQYF.

The sample holds a few counts of this clonotype. The chain recombines TRBV12-3 or TRBV12-4 with TRBJ2-3; D not certain. V gave up 6 bases and J gave up 2 bases, with 9 bases separating them. This CDR3 region has 13 residues. The CDR3 loop is CASRLRITDTQYF. The CDR3 DNA reads TGTGCCAGCAGGTTAAGGATCACAGATACGCAGTATTTT.

This clonotype was picked up a small number of times. The rearrangement links TRBV6-6 to TRBJ1-2; 8 bases are shared with TRBD1. CDR1 and CDR2 (germline): MNHNY, SVGAGI (reference sequence). J lost 7 bases, V lost 4 bases, and 8 bases had no gene match. There are 14 residues in the CDR3. The CDR3 region is CASSSQTGVGGYTF. The CDR3 nucleotides are TGTGCCAGCAGTTCCCAGACAGGGGTCGGTGGCTACACCTTC.

In this sample, this clonotype turned up once. This likely comes from a read error, as the CDR3 has no conserved phenylalanine or tryptophan at its end. The chain joins TRBV15 to TRBJ1-4, with a tentative D call TRBD1 (5 bases). CDR1 is LNHNV, CDR2 YYDKDF, per germline (reference sequence). The CDR3 is 16 amino acids. The V end lost 3 bases, the J end lost 7 bases, and 18 bases lay between the germline ends. The CDR3 DNA reads as TGTGCCACCAGCAGTTCCCGGGACTCAGCTAGTGAAAAACTGTTTGTT. Encoded protein: CATSSSRDSASEKLFV.

This clonotype has only a few counts. This chain links TRBV11-2 with TRBJ1-2; D remains unclear. From germline, CDR1 is SGHAT and CDR2 FQNNGV. CDR3 length: 15 amino acids. V lost 1 base to trimming and J lost 3 bases, with 12 bases between them. The CDR3, as DNA: TGTGCCAGCAGCTTAGCTCCAGGCCCGTACTATGGCTACACCTTC. This gives the protein CASSLAPGPYYGYTF. The entire variable domain, with the rest obtained from reference TRBV11-2 and TRBJ1-2, is as follows: EAGVAQSPRYKIIEKRQSVAFWCNPISGHATLYWYQQILGQGPKLLIQFQNNGVVDDSQLPKDRFSAERLKGVDSTLKIQPAKLEDSAVYLCASSLAPGPYYGYTFGSGTRLTVV.

This clonotype appeared a single time. At one end, the junction sequence differs from germline, possibly due to a read error. The chain carries TRBV7-2 and TRBJ1-1, with TRBD1 identical over 8 bases. The CDR3 is 17 amino acids. Looked up from germline, CDR1 is SGHTA and CDR2 is FQGNSA. The CDR3 loop reads CAGSPRTGSKERTEAFF. The CDR3 DNA reads TGTGCCGGCAGCCCCCGGACAGGGTCCAAGGAAAGAACTGAAGCTTTCTTT.

With regard to this clonotype: At one end the junction does not follow the germline gene, possibly because of a read error. The gene calls are TRBV29-1 and TRBJ2-1; TRBD2 matches at 10 bases. Germline CDR1 and CDR2: SQVTM and ANQGSEA. This CDR3 has 13 amino acids. The CDR3 spells CSVWTSGYNERFF. As DNA, the CDR3 is TGCAGCGTGTGGACTAGCGGTTACAATGAGCGGTTCTTC.